This T cell receptor (beta chain) was profiled in a study of T cell repertoires in cytomegalovirus infection. As for the study in general: HLA-B-restricted CMV epitopes that are well studied, plus recently identified HLA-C-restricted ones, were used by the study. General study findings and limits: HLA-C-restricted CMV clonotypes gave the most frequent clonotype in two of eight donors.

Each CDR3 protein is one row after TCRdb ran MiXCR on the reads. The table includes about 900,000 distinct CDR3 sequences, roughly 30% detected once. This clonotype was seen more than once but under ten times. The antigen remains undetermined. Germline V gives CDR1 LGHNA, CDR2 YSLEER. Trimming left V 0 bases short and J 2 bases short, with 10 bases between. This CDR3 has 15 residues. The material was cultured CD8+ T cells from PBMCs, obtained from culture after CMV antigen stimulation. The source is a human donor in good health (CMV status not recorded). Some clones in this sample may be carry-over from other donors' samples. This chain joins TRBV4-3 and TRBJ2-5; TRBD2 is a possible D gene (6 bases). CDR3 DNA sequence: TGCGCCAGCAGCCAAGATATGGGACTTCAAGAGACCCAGTACTTC. It codes for CASSQDMGLQETQYF.